Following are 28 T cell receptor beta chains from one sample sequenced in a study of blood T cell repertoires in COVID-19. Clones were read by immunoSEQ multiplex PCR, and TCRdb kept only the in-frame ones, dropping some. Among roughly 320,000 clones listed, 65% to 90% were seen once. Sequencing used PBMCs or T cells enriched from blood (not recorded which). The receptors originated from a man aged 25-45 years who had recovered from COVID-19.

V and J are TRBV4-2 and TRBJ1-6; D may be TRBD1 (5 bases). Germline values: CDR1 LGHNA, CDR2 YNFKEQ. This CDR3 spans 14 amino acids. The V end was cut by 4 bases, the J end by 10 bases, with 14 bases between. In nucleotides, the CDR3 is TGTGCCAGCAGCCCTCTCGCGGGGGGATCACCCCTCCACTTT. This gives the protein CASSPLAGGSPLHF.

The genes are TRBV2 and TRBJ2-3, with TRBD2 identical over 8 bases. V trimming: 6 bases; J trimming: 0 bases; junction bases outside the gene matches: 5. CDR3 length: 15 amino acids. Germline V gene data show CDR1 as SNHLY and CDR2 as FYNNEI. The CDR3 nucleotides read TGTGCCAGCAGCCCGACTAGCGTTAGCACAGATACGCAGTATTTT. Translation: CASSPTSVSTDTQYF.

This chain links TRBV6-5 with TRBJ2-2; TRBD2 matches 7 bases. The V gene's germline CDR1 is MNHEY and CDR2 SVGAGI. Trimming at V came to 5 bases and at J to 5 bases, leaving 8 bases not matched to a gene. The CDR3 has 15 residues. CDR3 nucleotides: TGTGCCAGCAGTAGACTCGGGAGGTGGACCGGGGAGCTGTTTTTT. It specifies CASSRLGRWTGELFF.

The chain recombines TRBV4-2 with TRBJ2-6; 10 bases are a match to TRBD1. V was clipped by 5 bases and J by 1 base; unmatched bases: 5. This CDR3 contains 17 residues. Germline V gene sequence: CDR1 LGHNA, CDR2 YNFKEQ. The CDR3 loop reads CASSTGQGLSGANVLTF. The CDR3 DNA sequence: TGTGCCAGCAGCACGGGACAGGGGTTGTCTGGGGCCAACGTCCTGACTTTC.

The J gene is TRBJ2-7, the V gene TRBV2, with D perhaps matching TRBD2 (5 bases). CDR3 length: 12 amino acids. Trimming shortened V by 10 bases and J by 3 bases, and 13 bases separated the two germline ends. In germline, CDR1 is SNHLY, CDR2 FYNNEI. In DNA form, the CDR3 reads TGTGCCAACACGGTCCGGGGCTACGAGCAGTACTTC. It encodes CANTVRGYEQYF.

The chain is built from TRBV5-1 and TRBJ1-1, with a possible D match to TRBD1 (5 bases). This CDR3 has 15 amino acids. Germline CDR1 reads SGHRS; CDR2 reads YFSETQ. V was clipped by 2 bases and J by 5 bases, with 16 bases between them. CDR3 protein: CASSFLRTGGTEAFF. The CDR3 DNA reads as TGCGCCAGCAGCTTCCTTAGGACGGGGGGAACTGAAGCTTTCTTT.

The rearrangement uses TRBV18 and TRBJ1-1; 8 nucleotides agree with TRBD1. The germline V gene encodes CDR1 KGHSH and CDR2 LQKENI. The CDR3 spans 17 residues. V shed 2 bases and J 4 bases; nucleotides not matched to a gene: 12. The CDR3 DNA reads TGTGCCAGCTCACCATGGACAGGGCCATCGTATAGCACTGAAGCTTTCTTT. It encodes CASSPWTGPSYSTEAFF.

The CDR3 DNA reads as TGTGCCAGCAGTTACGGCCGGGAGGGCAATCAGCCCCAGCATTTT. It encodes CASSYGREGNQPQHF. The rearrangement joins TRBV6-5 to TRBJ1-5; D remains unclear. This CDR3 has 15 amino acids. CDR1 and CDR2 from the germline V gene are MNHEY and SVGAGI. Between the trimmed V and J ends, which lost 2 bases and 2 bases, there was a span of 10 bases.

This clone has just one count. The chain links TRBV5-5 to TRBJ2-3; possibly TRBD2 for D (6 bases). Germline assignment: CDR1 SGHKS and CDR2 YYEKEE (reference sequence). V was pared by 3 bases and J by 10 bases, with 15 bases between. CDR3 length: 13 amino acids. Written as DNA, the CDR3 is TGTGCCAGCAGCTGGGACTCCCTCCGACCGCAGTATTTT. Its translation: CASSWDSLRPQYF.

In this sample, this clone turned up once. The J gene is TRBJ1-5, the V gene TRBV19; D possibly corresponds to TRBD1 (5 bases). Germline V gene sequence: CDR1 LNHDA, CDR2 SQIVND (reference sequence). Trimming stripped 7 bases from V and 1 base from J, with 14 bases between. The CDR3 covers 15 residues. The CDR3: CASIEAGRSNQPQHF. The CDR3 DNA sequence: TGTGCCAGTATAGAGGCAGGGAGGAGCAATCAGCCCCAGCATTTT.

The CDR3 nucleotides are TGCGCCAGCAGCTTGGCAGGAGGGGATACGCAGTATTTT. Translating gives CASSLAGGDTQYF. The rearrangement uses TRBV5-1 and TRBJ2-3; a possible D gene is TRBD2 (6 bases). Trimming took 0 bases from V and 6 from J, leaving 8 bases between them. The CDR3 covers 13 residues. CDR1 is SGHRS, CDR2 YFSETQ, per germline.

This chain links TRBV5-1 with TRBJ1-5, with D hard to call. V was clipped by 0 bases and J by 5 bases, with 6 bases between them. CDR1 is SGHRS and CDR2 is YFSETQ in the germline V gene. CDR3 length: 13 residues. In DNA, the CDR3 is TGCGCCAGCAGCTTGGGGCCAGATCAGCCCCAGCATTTT. Residues: CASSLGPDQPQHF.

The rearrangement uses TRBV28 and TRBJ2-1, with D tentatively TRBD2 (7 bases). The CDR3 covers 16 residues. From germline, CDR1 is MDHEN and CDR2 SYDVKM. V lost 6 bases and J 7 bases, leaving 22 bases between the germline ends. The CDR3: CASSLPRGQGFNEQFF. The CDR3 region has the DNA TGTGCCAGCAGCCTCCCGCGGGGGCAGGGATTTAATGAGCAGTTCTTC.

The chain links TRBV5-1 to TRBJ1-2; 9 bases align to TRBD1. Germline CDR1 SGHRS, CDR2 YFSETQ. The CDR3 length is 14 residues. Trimming took 4 bases from V and 8 from J; bases not matched to a gene: 9. The CDR3 loop reads CASSPGGTGLGYTF. The DNA of the CDR3 is TGCGCCAGCAGCCCGGGCGGGACAGGGCTGGGCTACACCTTC.

The chain employs TRBV4-1 and TRBJ2-3; D is unresolved. The V and J ends lost 0 bases and 4 bases respectively, with 14 bases between them. The CDR3 consists of 16 residues. Germline CDR1 reads MGHRA; CDR2 reads YSYEKL. The CDR3 nucleotides are TGCGCCAGCAGCCAAGAAACGGCAGGATGGGCAGATACGCAGTATTTT. Encoded protein: CASSQETAGWADTQYF.

The chain couples TRBV3-1 (or the pseudogene TRBV3-2) to TRBJ2-2; 11 positions agree with TRBD1. V dropped 6 bases and J dropped 8; count of bases not matched to a gene: 11. The CDR3 runs to 16 residues. Germline V lookup: CDR1 LGHDT, CDR2 YNNKEL (reference sequence). DNA of the CDR3: TGTGCCAGCAGGGATACCGGGACAGGGGGTATTGGGGAGCTGTTTTTT. This encodes CASRDTGTGGIGELFF.

V gene TRBV7-8 combines with J gene TRBJ2-7, with a possible D match to TRBD1 (6 bases). Deletions cut 5 bases from V and 2 bases from J, with 16 bases between. Germline values: CDR1 SGHVS, CDR2 FQNEAQ. The CDR3 totals 15 residues. In DNA form, the CDR3 reads TGTGCCAGCAGCCTCCGGGACACAGATCCCTACGAGCAGTACTTC. Translating gives CASSLRDTDPYEQYF. Based on the CDR3 plus reference TRBV7-8 and TRBJ2-7, the full variable domain is GAGVSQSPRYKVAKRGQDVALRCDPISGHVSLFWYQQALGQGPEFLTYFQNEAQLDKSGLPSDRFFAERPEGSVSTLKIQRTQQEDSAVYLCASSLRDTDPYEQYFGPGTRLTVT.

This rearrangement joins TRBV14 to TRBJ2-1; 13 nucleotides match TRBD2. The CDR3 spans 15 residues. Germline V gene lookup returns CDR1 SGHDN and CDR2 FVKESK. The V and J ends lost 1 base and 7 bases, in that order; junction bases with no gene match: 1. The CDR3 region has the DNA TGTGCCAGCAGCCAAGGACTAGCGGGAGGAAATGAGCAGTTCTTC. It yields the protein CASSQGLAGGNEQFF.

The CDR3 sequence: CASSLGAGGVNEQFF. The CDR3 region has the DNA TGTGCCAGCAGCTTAGGGGCGGGAGGGGTGAATGAGCAGTTCTTC. The chain has TRBV7-6 and TRBJ2-1, with TRBD2 matching over 9 bases. Germline V gene data show CDR1 as SGHVS and CDR2 as FNYEAQ. The V gene end was trimmed by 1 base and the J gene end by 7 bases; junction bases not matched to a gene: 5. The CDR3 length is 15 residues.

This rearrangement joins TRBV5-1 to TRBJ1-1, with 8 bases aligning to TRBD1. CDR3 length equals 14 residues. V gave up 3 bases and J gave up 7 bases; unmatched junction bases: 8. Germline V CDR1 and CDR2: SGHRS, YFSETQ. CDR3: CASSSSDRADEAFF. The CDR3 coding sequence is TGCGCCAGCAGCTCGTCGGACAGGGCTGATGAAGCTTTCTTT.

V usage is TRBV11-3 and J usage is TRBJ2-1; 9 bases align to TRBD1. V gave up 4 bases and J gave up 0 bases; unmatched junction bases: 7. CDR3 length: 17 residues. Germline CDR1 reads SGHNT; CDR2 reads YENEEA. CDR3 nucleotides: TGTGCCAGCAGCTCTTGGACAGGGGAGGCCTCCTACAATGAGCAGTTCTTC. Protein sequence: CASSSWTGEASYNEQFF.

V is TRBV6-6 and J is TRBJ2-7, with TRBD1 matching 9 bases. CDR3 length equals 14 residues. CDR1 is MNHNY, CDR2 SVGAGI, per germline (reference sequence). Germline trimming cut 6 bases from V and 2 bases from J; bases unmatched to any gene: 5. CDR3 protein: CASRLGQGTYEQYF. In DNA form, the CDR3 reads TGTGCCAGCAGACTTGGACAGGGGACCTACGAGCAGTACTTC.

The chain couples TRBV7-9 to TRBJ1-1; D is uncertain. From germline, CDR1 is SEHNR and CDR2 FQNEAQ (reference sequence). The CDR3 is 12 amino acids. The V and J ends lost 3 bases and 11 bases respectively, with 13 bases between them. CDR3 coding DNA: TGTGCCAGCAGCTTGGGAGGCGCGGGCGCTTTCTTT. It specifies CASSLGGAGAFF.

The chain employs TRBV7-9 and TRBJ1-2; D is uncertain. Germline V gene sequence: CDR1 SEHNR, CDR2 FQNEAQ (reference sequence). V was shortened by 5 bases and J by 14 bases, with 15 bases between the two germline ends. The CDR3 has 11 residues. DNA for the CDR3: TGTGCCAGCAGCATGGACCCCACGGGGACCTTC. It encodes CASSMDPTGTF.

The CDR3 DNA reads as TGCAGCGTTGAAAGATCCGGGACAGTGAACACCGGGGAGCTGTTTTTT. It encodes CSVERSGTVNTGELFF. V is TRBV29-1 and J is TRBJ2-2; 7 positions match TRBD1. Germline CDR1 is SQVTM and CDR2 is ANQGSEA. Unmatched junction bases numbered 7, after V lost 2 bases and J lost 1 base. The CDR3 is 16 amino acids.

This clone was recorded at least ten times. In the same sample, other DNA sequences code for this CDR3. The chain uses TRBV28 and TRBJ1-6, with 10 positions matching TRBD1. Germline V gene data show CDR1 as MDHEN and CDR2 as SYDVKM. With V trimmed by 8 bases and J by 4 bases, 5 bases remained unmatched. The CDR3 runs to 15 residues. DNA for the CDR3: TGTGCCAGCCGAGGACAGGGGGTTTATAATTCACCCCTCCACTTT. It codes for CASRGQGVYNSPLHF.

CDR3: CASSIQGIEEKLFF. The CDR3 bases are TGCGCCAGCAGCATACAGGGAATCGAAGAAAAACTGTTTTTT. The V gene is TRBV5-1, the J gene TRBJ1-4; possibly TRBD1 for D (6 bases). The germline V and J ends were trimmed by 4 bases and 8 bases, with 15 bases remaining between them. The CDR3 is 14 residues long. CDR1 SGHRS and CDR2 YFSETQ come from the germline V gene.

This chain joins TRBV11-2 and TRBJ1-1; 7 bases are shared with TRBD1. Germline V CDR1 and CDR2: SGHAT, FQNNGV. The CDR3 is 17 residues long. J lost 1 base, V lost 3 bases, and 11 bases had no gene match. The CDR3 coding sequence is TGTGCCAGCAGCTTTGGGACAGACCAGATACCGAACACTGAAGCTTTCTTT. Its translation is CASSFGTDQIPNTEAFF.